This TCR beta chain was documented in a study of blood T cell repertoires in COVID-19. The data were produced by immunoSEQ multiplex PCR, yet TCRdb's version contains in-frame clones alone and is incomplete. In the table there are some 98,000 clones, 75% to 90% of which are singletons. This CDR3 comprises 14 residues. V lost 5 bases and J lost 8, with 18 bases in between. Germline-derived CDR1 and CDR2 are LNHDA and SQIVND (reference sequence). The TCR originated in a human donor in a cohort sampled during active COVID-19. The specimen sequenced was peripheral blood. The chain uses TRBV19 and TRBJ1-2; the D gene is possibly TRBD1 (6 bases). The CDR3 DNA reads as TGTGCCAGTAGTCGGGACACCTATTCTGGCGGCTACACCTTC. This sequence encodes CASSRDTYSGGYTF.